Each of the 29 T cell receptor beta chains below was sequenced from the same sample in a study of a mutant IDH1 vaccine in newly diagnosed glioma. Antigens of these TCRs are unknown. Time point in this sample: week 11, during vaccination. The investigators gave 300 ug of mutant IDH1 20-mer peptide in each vaccine dose, together with topical imiquimod. The protocol was immunoSEQ multiplex PCR, while the TCRdb copy is restricted to in-frame clones and leaves out a portion. The sample lists 20,000 to 25,000 clones; nearly 90% were seen once. Specimen: PBMCs, collected from a glioma patient whose treatment included an IDH1 peptide vaccine. Every receptor here comes from a woman between 40 and 50 years old with glioma.

The chain has TRBV6-5 and TRBJ2-5, with a weak D call TRBD1 (6 bases). The V end lost 5 bases, the J end lost 6 bases, and 10 bases lay between the germline ends. The length of the CDR3 is 12 residues. CDR1 MNHEY and CDR2 SVGAGI come from the germline V gene. In DNA, the CDR3 is TGTGCCAGCAGTGCGGACAGCCAGACCCAGTACTTC. Translated, it gives CASSADSQTQYF.

This rearrangement joins TRBV18 to TRBJ1-1; D ambiguous. The CDR3 loop spans 14 amino acids. V dropped 3 bases and J dropped 5 bases, with 13 bases sitting between them. From germline, CDR1 is KGHSH and CDR2 LQKENI. The CDR3 loop is CASSPGRLGTEAFF. The CDR3, as DNA: TGTGCCAGCTCACCCGGTAGATTGGGTACTGAAGCTTTCTTT. The entire variable domain, with the rest obtained from reference TRBV18 and TRBJ1-1, is as follows: NAGVMQNPRHLVRRRGQEARLRCSPMKGHSHVYWYRQLPEEGLKFMVYLQKENIIDESGMPKERFSAEFPKEGPSILRIQQVVRGDSAAYFCASSPGRLGTEAFFGQGTRLTVV.

The rearrangement uses TRBV25-1 and TRBJ2-3; 9 bases fit TRBD1. CDR1 is MGHDK and CDR2 is SYGVNS in the germline V gene. The CDR3 is 13 amino acids. Trimming took 6 bases from V and 3 from J; bases not matched to a gene: 1. Here the CDR3 reads CASRQGATDTQYF. DNA for the CDR3: TGTGCCAGCAGACAGGGGGCAACAGATACGCAGTATTTT.

The genes are TRBV28 and TRBJ2-7; the D gene could be TRBD1 or TRBD2 (6 bases each). The CDR3 consists of 16 residues. The V gene lost 6 bases and the J gene lost 5 bases, with 23 bases spanning the gap. CDR1 MDHEN and CDR2 SYDVKM come from the germline V gene. CDR3 DNA sequence: TGTGCCAGCAGCCACTCGTCCCGGGGGCGCGACGACGAGCAGTACTTC. This encodes CASSHSSRGRDDEQYF.

This chain uses TRBV6-5 with TRBJ1-2; D perhaps matches TRBD1 (6 bases). This CDR3 region has 14 residues. The V and J ends lost 9 bases and 5 bases respectively, with 19 bases between them. Germline V gene data show CDR1 as MNHEY and CDR2 as SVGAGI. CDR3 amino acids: CASKVDSATYGYTF. The CDR3 DNA reads as TGTGCCAGTAAGGTGGACAGCGCGACTTATGGCTACACCTTC.

CDR3 loop: CASRPGTGSSDTQYF. CDR3 coding DNA: TGTGCCAGCAGACCTGGGACAGGGTCATCAGATACGCAGTATTTT. The gene calls are TRBV6-1 and TRBJ2-3; the match to TRBD1 covers 9 bases. With 6 bases clipped from V and 4 bases from J, the junction kept 8 bases outside the gene matches. Germline values: CDR1 MNHNS, CDR2 SASEGT. The CDR3 contains 15 residues.

The gene calls are TRBV5-8 and TRBJ2-7; weak D call: TRBD1 (5 bases). Deletions cut 0 bases from V and 2 bases from J, with 9 bases between. The CDR3 runs to 14 residues. The germline CDR1 and CDR2 sequences are SGHTS and YDEGEE. CDR3 sequence: CASSLGAGPYEQYF. The CDR3 DNA reads as TGTGCCAGCAGCTTGGGGGCAGGGCCCTACGAGCAGTACTTC.

The CDR3 here is CASSYGLSGNTIYF. In DNA form, the CDR3 reads TGTGCCAGCAGTTACGGACTCTCTGGAAACACCATATATTTT. The rearrangement uses TRBV6-5 and TRBJ1-3; D gene unclear. CDR1 MNHEY and CDR2 SVGAGI come from the germline V gene. V was pared by 2 bases and J by 0 bases, with 5 bases between. This CDR3 spans 14 amino acids.

The chain is built from TRBV7-8 and TRBJ2-2; D unclear. The germline V gene has CDR1 SGHVS and CDR2 FQNEAQ. This CDR3 is 14 amino acids long. V gave up 1 base and J gave up 1 base, with 4 bases separating them. CDR3 amino acids: CASSLVWNTGELFF. CDR3 nucleotide sequence: TGTGCCAGCAGCTTAGTCTGGAACACCGGGGAGCTGTTTTTT.

This rearrangement joins TRBV29-1 to TRBJ2-2; weak D call: TRBD1 (5 bases). The CDR3 loop spans 14 amino acids. Deletions cut 3 bases from V and 3 bases from J, with 11 bases between. Looked up from germline, CDR1 is SQVTM and CDR2 is ANQGSEA. CDR3 sequence reads: CSVEGRDDTGELFF. Here the CDR3 DNA reads TGCAGCGTTGAGGGCAGGGATGACACCGGGGAGCTGTTTTTT.

The rearrangement links TRBV2 to TRBJ1-1; 7 nucleotides agree with TRBD1. The CDR3 contains 14 residues. The germline V gene has CDR1 SNHLY and CDR2 FYNNEI. Germline trimming cut 4 bases from V and 2 bases from J; bases unmatched to any gene: 4. CDR3 loop: CASSGDSPNTEAFF. CDR3 DNA sequence: TGTGCCAGCAGTGGGGACAGCCCTAACACTGAAGCTTTCTTT.

V and J are TRBV6-5 and TRBJ2-7, with TRBD2 matching 10 bases. CDR1 and CDR2 from the germline V gene are MNHEY and SVGAGI. The V segment lost 4 bases and the J segment 2 bases; nucleotides outside the gene matches: 5. This CDR3 is built from 15 residues. CDR3 sequence: CASSSAGGLPYEQYF. Here the CDR3 DNA reads TGTGCCAGCAGTTCAGCGGGAGGGCTACCCTACGAGCAGTACTTC.

The chain recombines TRBV5-4 with TRBJ2-7; D is undetermined. The CDR3 contains 11 residues. Germline V lookup: CDR1 SGHNT, CDR2 YYREEE (reference sequence). V lost 4 bases and J 3 bases, leaving 5 bases between the germline ends. The CDR3 loop reads CASSLGYEQYF. CDR3 coding DNA: TGTGCCAGCAGCCTGGGCTACGAGCAGTACTTC.

J is TRBJ2-1 and V is TRBV7-9, with 11 bases fitting TRBD2. Trimming at V came to 5 bases and at J to 12 bases, leaving 12 bases not matched to a gene. CDR3 size: 15 residues. From germline, CDR1 is SEHNR and CDR2 FQNEAQ (reference sequence). DNA of the CDR3: TGTGCCAGCAGCAACAGTAGCGGGGGGGTCTGGTGGCAGTTCTTC. It yields the protein CASSNSSGGVWWQFF.

This clone was observed a handful of times. The CDR3 sequence is CASSQGGRNSPLHF. The CDR3 region has the DNA TGCGCCAGCAGCCAAGGGGGCCGAAATTCACCCCTCCACTTT. The chain employs TRBV4-3 and TRBJ1-6; a possible D gene is TRBD1 (5 bases). Between the trimmed V and J ends, which lost 1 base and 7 bases, there was a span of 8 bases. The CDR3 spans 14 residues. Germline V lookup: CDR1 LGHNA, CDR2 YSLEER.

Here the CDR3 reads CASSLVQGLETQYF. The DNA of the CDR3 is TGTGCCAGCAGCTTAGTTCAGGGACTGGAGACCCAGTACTTC. This rearrangement joins TRBV7-9 to TRBJ2-5; a possible D gene is TRBD2 (6 bases). Germline V CDR1 and CDR2: SEHNR, FQNEAQ (reference sequence). This CDR3 is 14 amino acids long. V lost 1 base, J lost 5 bases, and 11 bases lay in between.

The chain is built from TRBV29-1 and TRBJ1-5; the D is unclear. There are 14 residues in the CDR3. Germline CDR1 is SQVTM and CDR2 is ANQGSEA. Trimming left V 7 bases short and J 4 bases short, with 17 bases between. In DNA, the CDR3 is TGCAGCGCCTATAATGGGGAGGCAAATCAGCCCCAGCATTTT. It codes for CSAYNGEANQPQHF.

The V call is TRBV5-1, the J call TRBJ1-2; the match to TRBD1 covers 8 bases. There are 15 residues in the CDR3. Germline assignment: CDR1 SGHRS and CDR2 YFSETQ. V was clipped by 0 bases and J by 3 bases; unmatched bases: 4. In nucleotides, the CDR3 is TGCGCCAGCAGCTTGGTTTCAGGGGGCGACTATGGCTACACCTTC. Its translation: CASSLVSGGDYGYTF.

This chain uses TRBV29-1 with TRBJ1-1; D is ambiguous. This CDR3 spans 12 amino acids. Germline loops: CDR1 SQVTM, CDR2 ANQGSEA. V was shortened by 7 bases and J by 7 bases, with 16 bases between the two germline ends. The CDR3 bases are TGCAGCGGATCGGACGGAGATAGTGAAGCTTTCTTT. Translation gives CSGSDGDSEAFF.

The rearrangement joins TRBV7-2 to TRBJ1-1; D is unclear. This CDR3 region has 12 residues. The germline gives CDR1 SGHTA, CDR2 FQGNSA. V dropped 3 bases and J dropped 2 bases, with 4 bases sitting between them. CDR3 DNA: TGTGCCAGCAGCTTTGCTAACACTGAAGCTTTCTTT. Translating gives CASSFANTEAFF.

The chain has TRBV6-5 and TRBJ1-1; TRBD1 aligns across 8 bases. The CDR3 extends over 16 amino acids. J lost 1 base, V lost 2 bases, and 6 bases had no gene match. Germline values: CDR1 MNHEY, CDR2 SVGAGI. The CDR3 sequence: CASSYGQGAKNTEAFF. The CDR3 coding sequence is TGTGCCAGCAGTTACGGACAGGGAGCTAAGAACACTGAAGCTTTCTTT.

This clone was recorded once. The chain carries TRBV29-1 and TRBJ1-2; possible D gene TRBD1, 5 bases. There are 11 residues in the CDR3. Germline V CDR1 and CDR2: SQVTM, ANQGSEA. The V end lost 5 bases, the J end lost 5 bases, and 9 bases lay between the germline ends. CDR3 sequence: CSVLRDYGYTF. In nucleotides, the CDR3 is TGCAGCGTTCTCAGGGATTATGGCTACACCTTC.

The V call is TRBV5-1, the J call TRBJ1-5; a possible D gene is TRBD1 (5 bases). CDR3 length equals 18 residues. V lost 0 bases and J lost 4, with 20 bases in between. CDR1 is SGHRS, CDR2 YFSETQ, per germline. The chain's CDR3 is CASSLGPVVGRRNQPQHF. DNA for the CDR3: TGCGCCAGCAGCTTGGGCCCCGTTGTGGGGCGGAGGAATCAGCCCCAGCATTTT. Supplemented by reference TRBV5-1 and TRBJ1-5, the full variable domain reads KAGVTQTPRYLIKTRGQQVTLSCSPISGHRSVSWYQQTPGQGLQFLFEYFSETQRNKGNFPGRFSGRQFSNSRSEMNVSTLELGDSALYLCASSLGPVVGRRNQPQHFGDGTRLSIL.

This clone appeared a single time. The rearrangement joins TRBV9 to TRBJ2-3; unclear D gene. In germline, CDR1 is SGDLS, CDR2 YYNGEE. The V end lost 1 base, the J end lost 1 base, and 7 bases lay between the germline ends. The CDR3 totals 14 residues. The CDR3 sequence: CASSVRMGTDTQYF. The CDR3, as DNA: TGTGCCAGCAGCGTAAGGATGGGCACAGATACGCAGTATTTT.

This clone was seen more than once but under ten times. The chain carries TRBV5-6 and TRBJ1-1, with D possibly matching TRBD1 (5 bases). Per the germline V gene, CDR1 is SGHDT and CDR2 is YYEEEE. The ends were cut back, 4 bases at V and 11 bases at J, with 15 bases in the middle. This CDR3 contains 12 residues. CDR3 DNA sequence: TGTGCCAGCAGCGATGGGGGGGTGTCGGCTTTCTTT. Protein: CASSDGGVSAFF.

The V and J genes are TRBV27 and TRBJ2-2, with TRBD2 identical over 9 bases. CDR1 is MNHEY, CDR2 SMNVEV, per germline (reference sequence). With V trimmed by 6 bases and J by 7 bases, 6 bases remained unmatched. The CDR3 spans 14 residues. The CDR3 DNA reads TGTGCCAGCAGATTAGCGGGAGCGATCGGGGAGCTGTTTTTT. This translates into CASRLAGAIGELFF.

The chain carries TRBV30 and TRBJ2-3; 7 nucleotides agree with TRBD2. The ends lost 4 bases at V and 1 base at J; junction bases unmatched: 5. The CDR3 loop spans 14 amino acids. Per the germline V gene, CDR1 is GTSNPN and CDR2 is SVGIG (reference sequence). The CDR3, as DNA: TGTGCCTGGAAGTGGGGGAGGGGCACAGATACGCAGTATTTT. This codes for CAWKWGRGTDTQYF. Combining the CDR3 with reference TRBV30 and TRBJ2-3 gives the whole variable domain SQTIHQWPATLVQPVGSPLSLECTVEGTSNPNLYWYRQAAGRGLQLLFYSVGIGQISSEVPQNLSASRPQDRQFILSSKKLLLSDSGFYLCAWKWGRGTDTQYFGPGTRLTVL.

Only a few counts were recorded for this clone. The rearrangement links TRBV7-9 to TRBJ2-7; D is perhaps TRBD2 (5 bases). The germline V gene has CDR1 SEHNR and CDR2 FQNEAQ (reference sequence). The length of the CDR3 is 13 residues. Trimming pared 5 bases from V and 5 bases from J, leaving 13 bases between. CDR3: CASSRLGSHEQYF. CDR3 in DNA: TGTGCCAGCAGCCGCCTTGGGAGCCACGAGCAGTACTTC.

This chain joins TRBV25-1 and TRBJ2-7, with 7 positions matching TRBD2. CDR1 MGHDK and CDR2 SYGVNS come from the germline V gene. V trimming: 7 bases; J trimming: 3 bases; junction bases outside the gene matches: 12. This CDR3 region has 15 residues. CDR3 sequence (DNA): TGTGCCAGCACCCCATCCCGCGGGAGAGGCTACGAGCAGTACTTC. Translated: CASTPSRGRGYEQYF.